The TCR beta chain described here comes from a study of blood T cell repertoires in COVID-19. Study-level information: COVID-19 samples, acute and convalescent, were from the United States, Italy and Spain.

Per the study methods: Reference gene primer amplification gave nucleated cell count estimates. Generated by immunoSEQ multiplex PCR, the TCRdb table keeps only in-frame clones and is missing some. That table is the source of V, J and clone size, and D and trimming were worked out from the DNA. The sample lists about 400,000 clones; around 89% were seen once. Trimming at V came to 0 bases and at J to 6 bases, leaving 7 bases not matched to a gene. Germline CDR1 SGHVS, CDR2 FNYEAQ. The CDR3 totals 15 residues. Participant age was roughly 18 to 90 years, and participants resided in about two dozen US areas. Cohort allocation depended upon clinical history that participants reported.

The TCR sequence derives from a young woman with acute COVID-19. The sample taken for sequencing was PBMCs or T cells enriched from blood (not recorded which). The chain recombines TRBV7-6 with TRBJ1-2, with TRBD1 matching over 7 bases. The CDR3 sequence: CASSLAGAGGNGYTF. CDR3 nucleotide sequence: TGTGCCAGCAGCTTAGCGGGGGCAGGGGGAAATGGCTACACCTTC.